The clone carrying this T cell receptor beta chain was observed a few times. The data originate from a study of cytomegalovirus exposure and HLA in healthy donors. The study ran its PCR with 60 Vbeta and 13 Jbeta primers. Only in-frame clones appear in the TCRdb table, and some are missing; sequencing was by immunoSEQ multiplex PCR. The sample contains about 100,000 clones, under 80% of which appear only once. CDR3 length: 17 amino acids. Germline-derived CDR1 and CDR2 are LGHNA and YSLEER. V lost 4 bases to trimming and J lost 4 bases, with 20 bases between them. The gene calls are TRBV4-3 and TRBJ2-1; possible D gene TRBD1, 5 bases. The source material was PBMCs. The sequence was collected from a woman younger than 30 in good health and CMV-seropositive. The CDR3 nucleotides are TGCGCCAGCAGCCTCTCCACCCGGCAGGGCGGATACAATGAGCAGTTCTTC. This codes for CASSLSTRQGGYNEQFF.